These T cell receptor beta chains were read from a single sample in a study of blood T cell repertoires in COVID-19. Only in-frame clones appear in the TCRdb table, and some are missing; sequencing was by immunoSEQ multiplex PCR. The table lists roughly 430,000 clones, 70% to 90% of them singletons. The sample comprised PBMCs or T cells enriched from blood (not recorded which). These receptors were obtained from a middle-aged woman with acute COVID-19. Both conserved end residues are part of each CDR3. A D gene is named only where the DNA matches it firmly. Clone size appears in some rows only: once, few, many, or a class for an expanded clone.

cdr3_nt cdr3_aa j_call v_call d_call clone_size
TGCAGCCCCGGACAGGGAGGATCCCAGTACTTC CSPGQGGSQYF TRBJ2-5 TRBV20-1 TRBD1 .
TGTGCCAGCAGCCTCACAGGCTCCTACAATGAGCAGTTCTTC CASSLTGSYNEQFF TRBJ2-1 TRBV3-1/TRBV3-2 . .
TGTGCCAGCAGCTTAGGGCCAGGGTCTGGGGCCAACGTCCTGACTTTC CASSLGPGSGANVLTF TRBJ2-6 TRBV11-3 . once
TGTGCCACCAGTTACGGGATAGGCCCGACCCCTTCCAATGAGCAGTTCTTC CATSYGIGPTPSNEQFF TRBJ2-1 TRBV24-1 . once
TGTGCCAGCTCACCACGAGGGTACGGCTACACCTTC CASSPRGYGYTF TRBJ1-2 TRBV18 . .
TGTGCCACCGGCCGGGACAAGTATTTTGGCTACACCTTC CATGRDKYFGYTF TRBJ1-2 TRBV6-5 . .
. CASLRAGELFF TRBJ2-2 TRBV19 . .
TGTGCCAGCAGCTTGAGACTAGCGGGGGCCCACACAGATACGCAGTATTTT CASSLRLAGAHTDTQYF TRBJ2-3 TRBV7-9 TRBD2 .
TGTGCCAGCAGGCTGGACAGGGCCGATCAGCCCCAGCATTTT CASRLDRADQPQHF TRBJ1-5 TRBV6-5 TRBD1 .
TGTGCCAGCAGCTCGGACAGGGGTCCTTCGTATGGCTACACCTTC CASSSDRGPSYGYTF TRBJ1-2 TRBV7-9 TRBD1 once
TGTGCCAGCAGCGGATCCAGGGGGCAAACTGAAGCTTTCTTT CASSGSRGQTEAFF TRBJ1-1 TRBV5-6 TRBD1 .
TGTGCCAGCATCCACCGGGATAACTATGGCTACACCTTC CASIHRDNYGYTF TRBJ1-2 TRBV6-6 . .
TGTGCCAGCGGGGCCGACGACAAAGAGACCCAGTACTTC CASGADDKETQYF TRBJ2-5 TRBV9 . .
TGTGCCAGCAGCCAGACTAGCGGGGGGGTCACAGATACGCAGTATTTT CASSQTSGGVTDTQYF TRBJ2-3 TRBV4-2 TRBD2 .
TGCGCCAGCAGCCAAGATCGAGGGGGCGGAAACACCATATATTTT CASSQDRGGGNTIYF TRBJ1-3 TRBV4-1 TRBD1 few
TGTGCCAGCAGCCGACAGGATCTTGGCTACACCTTC CASSRQDLGYTF TRBJ1-2 TRBV12-3/TRBV12-4 . .
TGTGCCAGCAGCTTTAGCGGGTTCACAGATACGCAGTATTTT CASSFSGFTDTQYF TRBJ2-3 TRBV7-8 TRBD2 .
TGTGCCACCAGTGATCCGACTAGCGGGGGAGGAGATACGCAGTATTTT CATSDPTSGGGDTQYF TRBJ2-3 TRBV24-1 TRBD2 .
TGCAGCGTTGCCTCCGGGGGAAGCTCCTACGAGCAGTACTTC CSVASGGSSYEQYF TRBJ2-7 TRBV29-1 . .
TGTGCCAGCAGCCAAGCCCTCCATCGAGGTAGCGGGGTAAGCACAGATACGCAGTATTTT CASSQALHRGSGVSTDTQYF TRBJ2-3 TRBV4-2 TRBD2 .
TGCAGCTCGGGCTCCGGACAGGGTACTTGGTTGAGGGAGACCCAGTACTTC CSSGSGQGTWLRETQYF TRBJ2-5 TRBV29-1 TRBD1 many
TGTGCCAGCAGCTTTAAGGGACAGGGTAACACCGGGGAGCTGTTTTTT CASSFKGQGNTGELFF TRBJ2-2 TRBV5-4 TRBD1 .
TGTGCCACCTCAAAGGGGGACAATGAGCAGTTCTTC CATSKGDNEQFF TRBJ2-1 TRBV2 . .
TGTGCCAGTATGCGCGGTGGAACATCAGATACGCAGTATTTT CASMRGGTSDTQYF TRBJ2-3 TRBV19 . .
TGCGCCAGCAGCTTGGTCGATCTAGGTAGTGGCTACACCTTC CASSLVDLGSGYTF TRBJ1-2 TRBV5-1 . .
TGTGCCAGCAGCTTGGTGGAAGGGGTTGGAAACACCATATATTTT CASSLVEGVGNTIYF TRBJ1-3 TRBV5-4 . .
TGTGCCTGGGATGGGACAGGGCTCACCGAGCAGTACTTC CAWDGTGLTEQYF TRBJ2-7 TRBV30 TRBD1 .
TGTGCCAGCAGCCGCAAGACTAGGGAGACTGAAGCTTTCTTT CASSRKTRETEAFF TRBJ1-1 TRBV3-1/TRBV3-2 . .
TGCGCCAGCAGCCAAGAAGTGAGTTTCTACAATGAGCAGTTCTTC CASSQEVSFYNEQFF TRBJ2-1 TRBV4-1 . .
TGTGCCAGCAGTGAAGTTCAACCGGGAGGCTATGGCTACACCTTC CASSEVQPGGYGYTF TRBJ1-2 TRBV6-1 . once
TGTGCCAGCAGCGGGGGACTGCCTTTCGGGGAGCAGTTCTTC CASSGGLPFGEQFF TRBJ2-1 TRBV5-4 . .
TGTGCCAGCAGGTTGGACTGGGATCAGCCCCAGCATTTT CASRLDWDQPQHF TRBJ1-5 TRBV2 . once
TGTGCCAGCACCCCGTTTGGTGCTATGAACACTGAAGCTTTCTTT CASTPFGAMNTEAFF TRBJ1-1 TRBV4-2 . .
TGTGCCAGCAGCTCCAGGACAGGGGGCGTTCTCCCTGAAGCTTTCTTT CASSSRTGGVLPEAFF TRBJ1-1 TRBV4-2 TRBD1 once
TGTGCCAGCAGCCAAGACCCGGGTATTACCGGGGAGCTGTTTTTT CASSQDPGITGELFF TRBJ2-2 TRBV3-1/TRBV3-2 . .
TGTGCCAGCTCACGGGAAGGGGCGGACACTGAAGCTTTCTTT CASSREGADTEAFF TRBJ1-1 TRBV18 . .
TGTGCCATCAGCCCCTCGGAGGGAGGCAATCAGCCCCAGCATTTT CAISPSEGGNQPQHF TRBJ1-5 TRBV10-3 . few
TGTGCCAGCAGCTGGGGACTAGCGGGGGGGGAGCAGTTCTTC CASSWGLAGGEQFF TRBJ2-1 TRBV5-4 TRBD2 .
TGTGCCACCAGTCGAGGTGTCGGGATTGGCAATCAGCCCCAGCATTTT CATSRGVGIGNQPQHF TRBJ1-5 TRBV24-1 . once
TGTGCCAGCAGAGCGAGCCCGCCTGGAAACACCATATATTTT CASRASPPGNTIYF TRBJ1-3 TRBV25-1 . .
TGTGCCAGTAGTATGGGCAGGGGTCGGCATAATGAAAAACTGTTTTTT CASSMGRGRHNEKLFF TRBJ1-4 TRBV19 . .
TGCGCCAGCAGCCTGGACATAGCGCCGAACACCGGGGAGCTGTTTTTT CASSLDIAPNTGELFF TRBJ2-2 TRBV5-1 . .
TGTGCCAGCAGTTACCGGGCTCAGGGGTGGCAGCCCCAGCATTTT CASSYRAQGWQPQHF TRBJ1-5 TRBV6-5 . .
TGTGCCAGCAGCAGACAGGGCTCCCTGAACACTGAAGCTTTCTTT CASSRQGSLNTEAFF TRBJ1-1 TRBV7-6 TRBD1 .
TGTGCCAGCACCCCGGTCCCGAGGTATGAGCAGTTCTTC CASTPVPRYEQFF TRBJ2-1 TRBV12-3/TRBV12-4 . .
TGTGCCAGCAGCTTGGAATCGGGACAGGAGTACACTGAAGCTTTCTTT CASSLESGQEYTEAFF TRBJ1-1 TRBV5-4 TRBD1 .
TGCGCCAGCAGCTTCCAGGGACTTCCCAATGAGCAGTTCTTC CASSFQGLPNEQFF TRBJ2-1 TRBV5-1 . .
TGTGCCAGTACCCCCCCGGGGGGCTCTCATGAAAAACTGTTTTTT CASTPPGGSHEKLFF TRBJ1-4 TRBV19 . .
TGTGCCAGCAGCAAAAGGGACAGGGAAGCTTTCTTT CASSKRDREAFF TRBJ1-1 TRBV5-4 TRBD1 .
TGTGCCAGTAGCGCCCCGGGACAGGGTGTCTACGAGCAGTACTTC CASSAPGQGVYEQYF TRBJ2-7 TRBV19 TRBD1 few
TGTGCCACCAGTGACCCCAGGGGGGCCAACGTCCTGACTTTC CATSDPRGANVLTF TRBJ2-6 TRBV24-1 . once
TGTGCCAGCAGCTTCCAAGCGGGGGGGCCATTTGGTGAGCAGTACTTC CASSFQAGGPFGEQYF TRBJ2-7 TRBV11-2 TRBD2 .